The sequence of this T cell receptor beta chain was determined in a study of shared clonotypes between healthy human individuals. This clone has only one observation. The authors divided CD4+ cells into CD45RA+ naive and CD45RA-negative memory subsets. CDR3 length: 14 residues. Germline CDR1 is WSHSY and CDR2 is SAAADI. V lost 7 bases and J lost 4; bases outside the gene matches: 6. Some 30,000 T cell genomes, or approximately 190 ng DNA, went into the sorted-subset replicate PCRs. Repertoires were generated with immunoSEQ multiplex PCR, while TCRdb's copy carries only in-frame clones and drops some. This sample carries under 1,900,000 clones, 97% to 99% of them seen once, and the ten largest clones take approximately 0.38%.

Sequenced input: naive CD4+ T cells sorted from blood. The subset denotes: CD45RA+ positively selected. The V and J genes are TRBV10-2 and TRBJ1-1; 10 positions match TRBD1. The TCR comes from a man aged 30 to 45 in good health. The CDR3 coding sequence is TGCGCCAGCAACCCGGGACAGGGGAGCACTGAAGCTTTCTTT. It yields the protein CASNPGQGSTEAFF.